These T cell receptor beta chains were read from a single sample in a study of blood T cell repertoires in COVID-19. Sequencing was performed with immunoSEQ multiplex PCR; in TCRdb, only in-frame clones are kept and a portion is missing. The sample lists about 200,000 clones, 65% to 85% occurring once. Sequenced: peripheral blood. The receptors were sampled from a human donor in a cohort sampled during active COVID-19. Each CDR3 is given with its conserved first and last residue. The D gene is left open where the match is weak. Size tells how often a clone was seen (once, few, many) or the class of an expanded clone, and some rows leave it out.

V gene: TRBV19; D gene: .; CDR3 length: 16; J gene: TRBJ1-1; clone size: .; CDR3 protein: CASSPRAGGRNTEAFF; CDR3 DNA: TGTGCCAGTAGTCCCAGAGCCGGAGGGAGGAACACTGAAGCTTTCTTT
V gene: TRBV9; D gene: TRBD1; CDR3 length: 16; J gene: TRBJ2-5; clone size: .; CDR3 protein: CASSALTGGIGETQYF; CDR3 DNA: TGTGCCAGCAGCGCTTTGACAGGGGGCATAGGAGAGACCCAGTACTTC
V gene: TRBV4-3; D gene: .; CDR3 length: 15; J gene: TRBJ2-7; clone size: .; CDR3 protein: CASSQNAAVSYEQYF; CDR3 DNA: TGCGCCAGCAGCCAAAACGCGGCAGTATCCTACGAGCAGTACTTC
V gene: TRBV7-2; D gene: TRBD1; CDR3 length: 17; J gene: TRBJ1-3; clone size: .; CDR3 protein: CASSAGTGAISGNTIYF; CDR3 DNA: TGTGCCAGCAGCGCCGGGACAGGGGCTATCTCTGGAAACACCATATATTTT
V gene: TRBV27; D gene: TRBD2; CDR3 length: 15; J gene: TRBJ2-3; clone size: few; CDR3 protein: CASSLLAGITDTQYF; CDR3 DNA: TGTGCCAGCAGCTTGCTAGCGGGAATCACAGATACGCAGTATTTT
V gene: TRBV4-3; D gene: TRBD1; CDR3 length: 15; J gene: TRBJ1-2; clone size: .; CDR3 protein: CASSQDGTGIYGYTF; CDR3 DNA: TGCGCCAGCAGCCAAGATGGGACAGGAATTTATGGCTACACCTTC
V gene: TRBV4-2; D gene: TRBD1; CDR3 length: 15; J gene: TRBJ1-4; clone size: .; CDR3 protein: CASSLPGQGAEKLFF; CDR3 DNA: TGTGCCAGCAGCCTACCGGGACAGGGGGCCGAAAAACTGTTTTTT
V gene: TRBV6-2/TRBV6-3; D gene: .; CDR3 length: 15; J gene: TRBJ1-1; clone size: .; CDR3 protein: CASSYSRGMNTEAFF; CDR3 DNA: TGTGCCAGCAGTTACTCACGGGGTATGAACACTGAAGCTTTCTTT
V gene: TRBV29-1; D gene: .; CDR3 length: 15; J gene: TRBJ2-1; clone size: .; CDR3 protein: CSVAKGLGSYNEQFF; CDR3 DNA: TGCAGCGTTGCCAAGGGGCTAGGCTCCTACAATGAGCAGTTCTTC
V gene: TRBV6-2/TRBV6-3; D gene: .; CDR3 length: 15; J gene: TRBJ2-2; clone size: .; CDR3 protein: CAGRPDYKDTGELFF; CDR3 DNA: TGTGCCGGCCGCCCGGACTACAAAGACACCGGGGAGCTGTTTTTT
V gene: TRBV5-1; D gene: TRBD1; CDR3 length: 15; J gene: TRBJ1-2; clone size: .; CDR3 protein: CASSSTGQGVYGYTF; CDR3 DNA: TGCGCCAGCAGCTCGACGGGACAGGGAGTCTATGGCTACACCTTC
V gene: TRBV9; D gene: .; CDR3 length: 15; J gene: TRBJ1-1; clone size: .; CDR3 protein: CASSLSGSRNTEAFF; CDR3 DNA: TGTGCCAGCAGCCTTAGCGGGAGTCGGAACACTGAAGCTTTCTTT
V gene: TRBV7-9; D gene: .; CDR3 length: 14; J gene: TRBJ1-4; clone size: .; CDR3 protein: CASSQGQGNEKLFF; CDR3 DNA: TGTGCCAGCAGCCAAGGGCAGGGTAATGAAAAACTGTTTTTT
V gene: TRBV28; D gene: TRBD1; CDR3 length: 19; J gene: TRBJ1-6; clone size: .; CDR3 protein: CASSQHRDRGKRRNSPLHF; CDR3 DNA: TGTGCCAGCAGTCAACACCGGGACAGGGGTAAGCGCAGGAATTCACCCCTCCACTTT
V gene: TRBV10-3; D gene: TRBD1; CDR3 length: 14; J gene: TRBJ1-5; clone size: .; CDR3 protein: CAISSDRENQPQHF; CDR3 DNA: TGTGCCATCAGTAGCGACAGGGAGAATCAGCCCCAGCATTTT
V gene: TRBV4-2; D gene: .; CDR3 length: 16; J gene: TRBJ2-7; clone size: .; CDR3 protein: CASSQGEPAAGHEQYF; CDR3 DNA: TGTGCCAGCAGCCAAGGGGAGCCGGCTGCGGGGCACGAGCAGTACTTC